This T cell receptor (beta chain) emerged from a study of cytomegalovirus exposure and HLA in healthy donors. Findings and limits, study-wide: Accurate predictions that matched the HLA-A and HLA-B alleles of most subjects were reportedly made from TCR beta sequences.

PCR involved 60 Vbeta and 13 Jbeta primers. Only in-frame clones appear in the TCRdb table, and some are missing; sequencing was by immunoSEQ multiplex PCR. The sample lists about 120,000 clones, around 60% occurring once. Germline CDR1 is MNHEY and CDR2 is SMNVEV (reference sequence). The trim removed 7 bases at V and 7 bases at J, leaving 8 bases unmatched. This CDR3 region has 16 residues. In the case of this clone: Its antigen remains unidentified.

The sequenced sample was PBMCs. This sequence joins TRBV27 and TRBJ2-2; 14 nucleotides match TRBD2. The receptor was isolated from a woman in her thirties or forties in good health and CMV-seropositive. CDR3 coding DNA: TGTGCCAGCATTTCGGGACTAGCGGGAGTAAACGGGGAGCTGTTTTTT. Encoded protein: CASISGLAGVNGELFF.